Shown below are 5 T cell receptor beta chains from a single sample sequenced in a study of T cell repertoires in cytomegalovirus infection. From the reads, TCRdb called clonotypes with MiXCR, one entry per CDR3 protein. The profile shows nearly 650,000 distinct CDR3 sequences, approximately 24% of them singletons. Sequenced material: CD8+ T cells from PBMCs. These receptors were taken from a human donor in good health (CMV status not recorded). Some clones in this sample may be carry-over from other donors' samples.

This clonotype was seen only a few times. V and J are TRBV10-1 and TRBJ2-2; D not certain. Germline V gives CDR1 WNHNN, CDR2 SYGVQD (reference sequence). Trimming removed 3 bases at V and 4 bases at J, with 6 bases between. The CDR3 runs 13 residues. DNA of the CDR3: TGCGCCAGCAGTGAACGCGTCACCGGGGAGCTGTTTTTT. Its translation is CASSERVTGELFF.

J is TRBJ1-5 and V is TRBV6-6, with D possibly being TRBD1 (5 bases). Germline CDR1 reads MNHNY; CDR2 reads SVGAGI (reference sequence). Deletions cut 5 bases from V and 3 bases from J, with 11 bases between. The CDR3 runs to 14 residues. The CDR3 reads CASSPGGVNQPQHF. The CDR3 DNA reads TGTGCCAGCAGTCCCGGGGGGGTCAATCAGCCCCAGCATTTT.

This chain connects TRBV30 to TRBJ2-7, with 10 bases identical to TRBD1. The CDR3 runs 15 residues. CDR1 GTSNPN and CDR2 SVGIG come from the germline V gene (reference sequence). Germline trimming cut 1 base from V and 2 bases from J; bases unmatched to any gene: 5. The CDR3 region is CAWSEGTGDAYEQYV. The CDR3 nucleotides read TGTGCCTGGAGTGAGGGGACAGGGGATGCCTACGAGCAGTACGTC.

This clonotype appeared a single time. This sequence joins TRBV28 and TRBJ1-5; possibly TRBD1 or TRBD2 for D (6 bases each). The end of the DNA is better explained by TRBJ2-3, so the J call may be wrong. The CDR3 is made up of 14 amino acids. Germline V gene lookup returns CDR1 MDHEN and CDR2 SYDVKM. The CDR3 region is CASSFVGGNQPQYF. The CDR3 region has the DNA TGTGCCAGCAGTTTTGTCGGGGGCAATCAGCCCCAGTATTTT.

V gene TRBV24-1 combines with J gene TRBJ1-6; D is unresolved. Germline CDR1 reads KGHDR; CDR2 reads SFDVKD. V lost 4 bases and J lost 11, with 17 bases in between. The CDR3 spans 15 residues. CDR3 sequence (DNA): TGTGCCACCAGTGACCAAGACCCTTTCTCCCCACCCCTCCACTTT. It translates to CATSDQDPFSPPLHF.